This T cell receptor (beta chain) was profiled in a study of long-term antiretroviral therapy in people with HIV. Study results and caveats: Upon ART, diversity increased but remained lower than transplant donor controls. No data on ART adherence, viral resistance or therapy changes. Spans of CDR3 length were tighter for HIV repertoires than for controls.

The table lists this clone with a count of one. Its antigen is unidentified. Run at survey level, the immunoSEQ assay was version v3.0. Sequencing was performed with immunoSEQ multiplex PCR; in TCRdb, only in-frame clones are kept and a portion is missing. This table holds over 30,000 clones, roughly 87% found once. Germline V CDR1 and CDR2: LNHDA, SQIVND (reference sequence). V was pared by 9 bases and J by 9 bases, with 12 bases of the junction left unmatched. This CDR3 is 13 amino acids long. At least one PBMC sample before ART and at least two after were required. The material was unsorted PBMCs, obtained 0.6 years after starting antiretroviral therapy. The chain joins TRBV19 to TRBJ1-2; 8 positions match TRBD1. The TCR was taken from a man between 18 and 29 years old with HIV. The CDR3 coding sequence is TGTGCCAGCCTACCGGGACAGGTTGGTAGCTACACCTTC. Encoded protein: CASLPGQVGSYTF.